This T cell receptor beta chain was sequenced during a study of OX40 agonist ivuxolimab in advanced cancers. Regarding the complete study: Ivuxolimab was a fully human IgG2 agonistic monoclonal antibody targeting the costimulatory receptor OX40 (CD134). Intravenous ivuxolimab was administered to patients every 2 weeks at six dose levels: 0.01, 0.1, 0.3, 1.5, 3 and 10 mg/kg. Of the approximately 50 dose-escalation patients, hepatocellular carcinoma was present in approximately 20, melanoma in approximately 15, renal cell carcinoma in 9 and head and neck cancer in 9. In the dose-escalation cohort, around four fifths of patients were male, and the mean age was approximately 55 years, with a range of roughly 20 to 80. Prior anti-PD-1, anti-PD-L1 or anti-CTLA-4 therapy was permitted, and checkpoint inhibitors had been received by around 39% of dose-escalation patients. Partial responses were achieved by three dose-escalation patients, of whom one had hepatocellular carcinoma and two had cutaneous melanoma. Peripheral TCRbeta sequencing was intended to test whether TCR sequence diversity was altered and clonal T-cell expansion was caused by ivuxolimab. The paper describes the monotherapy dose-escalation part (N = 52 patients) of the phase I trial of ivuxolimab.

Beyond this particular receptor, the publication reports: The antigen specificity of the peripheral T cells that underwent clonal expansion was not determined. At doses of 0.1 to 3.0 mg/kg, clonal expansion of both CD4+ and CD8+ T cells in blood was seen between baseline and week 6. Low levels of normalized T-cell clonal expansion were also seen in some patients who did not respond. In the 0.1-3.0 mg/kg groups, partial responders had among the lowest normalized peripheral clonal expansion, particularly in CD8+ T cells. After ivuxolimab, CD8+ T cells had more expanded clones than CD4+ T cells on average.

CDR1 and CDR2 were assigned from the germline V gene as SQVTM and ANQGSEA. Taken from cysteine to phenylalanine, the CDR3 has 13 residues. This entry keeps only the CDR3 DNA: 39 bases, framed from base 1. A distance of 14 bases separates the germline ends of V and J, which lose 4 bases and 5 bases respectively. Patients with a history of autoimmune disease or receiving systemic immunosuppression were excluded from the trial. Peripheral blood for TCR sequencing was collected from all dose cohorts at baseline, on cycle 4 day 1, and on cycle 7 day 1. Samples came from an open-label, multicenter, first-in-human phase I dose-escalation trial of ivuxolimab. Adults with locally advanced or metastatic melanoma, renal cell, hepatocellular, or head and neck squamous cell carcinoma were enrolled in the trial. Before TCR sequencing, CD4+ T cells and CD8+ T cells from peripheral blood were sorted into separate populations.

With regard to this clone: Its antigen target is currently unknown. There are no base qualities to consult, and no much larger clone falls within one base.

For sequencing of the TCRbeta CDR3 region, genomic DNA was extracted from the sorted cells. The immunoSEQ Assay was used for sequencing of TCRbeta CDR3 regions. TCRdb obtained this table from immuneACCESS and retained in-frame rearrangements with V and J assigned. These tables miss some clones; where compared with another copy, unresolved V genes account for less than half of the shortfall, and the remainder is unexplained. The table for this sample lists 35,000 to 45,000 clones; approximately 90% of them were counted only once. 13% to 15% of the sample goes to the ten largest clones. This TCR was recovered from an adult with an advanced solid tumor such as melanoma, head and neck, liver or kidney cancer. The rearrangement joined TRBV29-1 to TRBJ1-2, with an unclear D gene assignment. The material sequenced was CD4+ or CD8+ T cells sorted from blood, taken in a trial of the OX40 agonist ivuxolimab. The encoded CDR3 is CSVVAAGLYGYTF. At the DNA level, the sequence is TGCAGCGTTGTTGCCGCAGGCCTGTATGGCTACACCTTC.